This TCR beta chain was found in a study of OX40 agonist ivuxolimab in advanced cancers. V dropped 3 bases and J dropped 8; count of bases not matched to a gene: 9. Germline V CDR1 and CDR2: LNHDA, SQIVND (reference sequence). This CDR3 comprises 17 residues. Sequenced by immunoSEQ multiplex PCR; TCRdb stores in-frame clones only, minus some. The sample lists some 66,000 clones, approximately 81% seen once, with approximately 0.78% in the top ten. Patients were ineligible given autoimmune disease history or systemic immunosuppression. V is TRBV19 and J is TRBJ2-1, with TRBD2 matching over 14 bases. This TCR was sampled from an adult with an advanced solid tumor such as melanoma, head and neck, liver or kidney cancer. The specimen comprised CD4+ or CD8+ T cells sorted from blood, sampled in a trial of the OX40 agonist ivuxolimab. The chain's CDR3 is CASSIPMTSGRAHEQFF. CDR3 nucleotides: TGTGCCAGTAGTATCCCAATGACTAGCGGGAGGGCCCATGAGCAGTTCTTC.